These T cell receptor beta chains were read from a single sample in a study of cytomegalovirus exposure and HLA in healthy donors. Measured with immunoSEQ multiplex PCR; TCRdb has only the in-frame clones, and not every one. Of about 78,000 clones listed, approximately 72% were seen once; the top ten hold over 8.5%. Sequencing was done on a sample of PBMCs. All receptors derive from a middle-aged woman in good health and CMV-seropositive. Each CDR3 is given with its conserved first and last residue. The D gene is left open where the match is weak. Only part of the rows carry a size: once, few, many, or a class if the clone is expanded.

v_call,d_call,j_call,cdr3_length,clone_size,cdr3_nt,cdr3_aa
TRBV19,TRBD1,TRBJ1-1,17,-,TGTGCCAGTAGTTCCGGGACAGGGTGGTTGTTGGGCACTGAAGCTTTCTTT,CASSSGTGWLLGTEAFF
TRBV2,TRBD1,TRBJ1-2,13,-,TGTGCCAGCTCGGACAGGGTTAACTATGGCTACACCTTC,CASSDRVNYGYTF
TRBV5-4,-,TRBJ2-6,15,once,TGTGCCAGCAGCTCGCAGGGATCTGGGGCCAACGTCCTGACTTTC,CASSSQGSGANVLTF
TRBV19,-,TRBJ2-1,12,-,TGTGCCAGTAGTATCAGGGGCGATGAGCAGTTCTTC,CASSIRGDEQFF
TRBV5-5,-,TRBJ1-1,13,few,TGTGCCAGCAGCTTGTTAGGGGACACTGAAGCTTTCTTT,CASSLLGDTEAFF
TRBV19,TRBD2,TRBJ2-3,16,-,TGTGCCAGTAGTACCATTAGCGGGGGGAACACAGATACGCAGTATTTT,CASSTISGGNTDTQYF
TRBV10-3,-,TRBJ2-3,14,-,TGTGCCATCAGTAGGGGGGGCGGCACAGATACGCAGTATTTT,CAISRGGGTDTQYF
TRBV2,TRBD1,TRBJ2-7,14,-,TGTGCCAGCAGTGCTTGGGACAGTCTCTACGAGCAGTACTTC,CASSAWDSLYEQYF
TRBV7-2,-,TRBJ2-7,11,-,TGTGCCACCAGACTCTTGTACGAGCAGTACTTC,CATRLLYEQYF
TRBV7-9,TRBD1,TRBJ2-1,16,-,TGTGCCAGCAGCTTAGATGCAGGGGGCGCTTACAATGAGCAGTTCTTC,CASSLDAGGAYNEQFF
TRBV30,-,TRBJ2-1,12,-,TGTGCCTGGAGTGACACAGCACCTGAGCAGTTCTTC,CAWSDTAPEQFF
TRBV5-1,TRBD1,TRBJ2-2,15,-,TGCGCCAGCAGCGATGGGACAGGGGGGACCGGGGAGCTGTTTTTT,CASSDGTGGTGELFF
TRBV19,-,TRBJ1-4,14,once,TGTGCCAGTAGTATACAGGGAACTAATGAAAAACTGTTTTTT,CASSIQGTNEKLFF
TRBV15,-,TRBJ2-1,15,few,TGTGCCACCAGCACTGTACTAAGCTCCTACAATGAGCAGTTCTTC,CATSTVLSSYNEQFF
TRBV28,TRBD1,TRBJ1-1,15,few,TGTGCCAGCAGTTTACAGGGGGCGCCAAACACTGAAGCTTTCTTT,CASSLQGAPNTEAFF
TRBV9,-,TRBJ2-5,15,-,TGTGCCAGCAGCGTATCGGGGGAGTCCCGAGAGACCCAGTACTTC,CASSVSGESRETQYF
TRBV4-2,-,TRBJ1-1,14,few,TGTGCCAGCAGCCAGCTGACAGAGAACACTGAAGCTTTCTTT,CASSQLTENTEAFF
TRBV6-5,TRBD1,TRBJ2-5,15,-,TGTGCCAGCAGTCGCGGGACAGGGGGCATGGAGACCCAGTACTTC,CASSRGTGGMETQYF
TRBV19,-,TRBJ2-7,14,-,TGTGCCAGTAGTATCGGAGGGACGGCCTACGAGCAGTACTTC,CASSIGGTAYEQYF
TRBV27,TRBD1,TRBJ1-2,15,-,TGTGCCAGCAGAGACAAGACAGGGGCTAACTATGGCTACACCTTC,CASRDKTGANYGYTF
TRBV6-5,-,TRBJ1-1,15,-,TGTGCCAGCAGCCCTACCATGGCAGGTGGTAATAAAGCTTTCTTT,CASSPTMAGGNKAFF
TRBV5-1,TRBD2,TRBJ2-3,16,-,TGCGCCAGCAGCATCGGACTAGCGGGAGGTTGGGATACGCAGTATTTT,CASSIGLAGGWDTQYF
TRBV19,TRBD1,TRBJ1-1,14,-,TGTGCCAGTAGTGACAGGGACTGGTACACTGAAGCTTTCTTT,CASSDRDWYTEAFF
TRBV28,-,TRBJ2-2,18,-,TGTGCCAGCAGGGAAGGGGAATTGGTCCGAAAGAACACCGGGGAGCTGTTTTTT,CASREGELVRKNTGELFF